A selection of T cell receptor beta chains follows, all from one sample in a study of blood T cell repertoires in COVID-19. Profiled with immunoSEQ multiplex PCR; TCRdb holds only in-frame clones, not every one. The sample includes 200,000 to 300,000 clones, approximately 85% of them seen just once. The source material was PBMCs or T cells enriched from blood (not recorded which). The receptors were gathered from a woman between 50 and 59 years old with acute COVID-19. Each CDR3 is given with its conserved first and last residue. Each record gives: V gene, D gene, CDR3 protein. The D gene is left open where the match is weak.

TRBV7-2	TRBD1	CASSLRGTGDEKLFF
TRBV30	TRBD2	CAWSDRGGATDTQYF
TRBV28	TRBD1	CASIPRGTEEGYTF
TRBV18	.	CASSPVSEGRRNGYTF
TRBV3-1/TRBV3-2	.	CASSQGVGTRNQPQHF
TRBV5-6	TRBD2	CASSSPRLAGSYNEQFF
TRBV7-2	TRBD2	CASSLGLAYYNEQFF
TRBV4-3	.	CASSLNRVTNEKLFF
TRBV7-9	TRBD1	CASSPWDRPNTEAFF
TRBV3-1/TRBV3-2	.	CASSQDPRGALSYEQYF